This T cell receptor (beta chain) was observed in a study of blood T cell repertoires in COVID-19. In the study overall: Both acute and convalescent COVID-19 samples were obtained from the United States, Italy and Spain. Nucleic acid was either cDNA or gDNA, and it came from T cells, B-cell-depleted T cells, or PBMCs.

V lost 7 bases, J lost 2 bases, and 8 bases stayed unmatched. The CDR3 runs to 15 residues. Germline values: CDR1 ENHRY, CDR2 SYGVKD. Original processing methods: Scientists estimated how many nucleated cells there were by amplifying reference gene primers. Using immunoSEQ multiplex PCR, the repertoire was profiled, and TCRdb retains in-frame clones only, with some absent. V, J and clone size are those of that table, while D and trimming were read from the DNA. The sample lists some 150,000 clones; roughly 85% were seen once. The rearrangement joins TRBV10-3 to TRBJ1-1, with 9 bases identical to TRBD1. Sequencing used peripheral blood. This TCR was recovered from a man in his forties or fifties with acute or convalescent COVID-19. The CDR3 DNA is TGTGCCATCAAAGAGACAGGGGGGTCAAACACTGAAGCTTTCTTT. Translated, it gives CAIKETGGSNTEAFF.